This TCR beta chain was observed in a study of early T cells in non-severe SARS-CoV-2 infection. Overall study: Chains were not paired, and sequencing was done on bulk RNA from unsorted whole blood. Findings of the study overall: The VDJdb matching leaned toward anti-spike CD8 responses and overlooked private and CD4 specificities.

The germline V gene has CDR1 SGHTA and CDR2 FQGNSA. V was cut by 4 bases and J by 4 bases, with 22 bases left in between. The CDR3 totals 17 residues. TCRdb redid the calling of the 5' RACE reads with MiXCR, one entry per CDR3 protein. The data contain tens of thousands of distinct CDR3 sequences, approximately 10% of them singletons. At least ten counts were recorded for this clonotype. Its antigen remains unidentified. Input material: whole blood. This chain uses TRBV7-2 with TRBJ2-5; D remains ambiguous. This clonotype was obtained from an adult who was a healthcare worker with PCR-confirmed SARS-CoV-2 infection or an uninfected control (not recorded which). Here the CDR3 DNA reads TGTGCCAGCAGCTCCCCCCCCCCGAAGTCCCCGACAGAGACCCAGTACTTC. This codes for CASSSPPPKSPTETQYF.